The 9 T cell receptor beta chains reported below all come from one sample, sequenced in a study of monozygotic twins with inflammatory bowel disease. One entry per CDR3 protein, without DNA, is what TCRdb gives after re-calling the 5' RACE reads. The sample spans around 410,000 distinct CDR3 sequences; the ten largest clones claim 2% to 3%. What was sequenced was blood. The receptors stem from a human donor with ulcerative colitis or Crohn's disease, or a healthy co-twin of an affected twin (not recorded which).

The rearrangement links TRBV11-3 to TRBJ2-3. This CDR3 comprises 13 residues. Per the germline V gene, CDR1 is SGHNT and CDR2 is YENEEA. CDR3 sequence: CASSLVWTDTQYF.

The chain joins TRBV27 to TRBJ2-3; the TCRdb call, TRBD2, lacks DNA for checking. The germline gives CDR1 MNHEY, CDR2 SMNVEV (reference sequence). The CDR3 is made up of 18 amino acids. The CDR3 loop is CASSLGLAGGQGTDTQYF.

The V and J genes are TRBV7-9 and TRBJ1-1. In germline, CDR1 is SEHNR, CDR2 FQNEAQ (reference sequence). CDR3 size: 14 residues. The CDR3 spells CASSLEGMSTEAFF.

The rearrangement uses TRBV28 and TRBJ2-5; checking the TCRdb D call of TRBD2 is not possible without DNA. Germline CDR1 reads MDHEN; CDR2 reads SYDVKM. The CDR3 is 13 residues long. CDR3: CASSPGPLETQYF.

V and J are TRBV18 and TRBJ1-6; as DNA is missing, the TRBD1 call by TCRdb cannot be tested. In germline, CDR1 is KGHSH, CDR2 LQKENI. The CDR3 consists of 13 residues. CDR3 loop: CASSPDRFSPLHF.

The chain couples TRBV11-2 to TRBJ1-1. CDR1 and CDR2 from the germline V gene are SGHAT and FQNNGV. This CDR3 has 13 residues. Here the CDR3 reads CASSLTLKDEAFF.

V and J are TRBV20-1 and TRBJ1-2. Germline V gene data show CDR1 as DFQATT and CDR2 as SNEGSKA (reference sequence). The CDR3 is 14 amino acids. CDR3 sequence reads: CSASRAAISYGYTF.

The rearrangement links TRBV9 to TRBJ1-2. Germline CDR1 and CDR2: SGDLS and YYNGEE. CDR3 length equals 15 residues. The CDR3 reads CASSVAGQGLNGYTF.

This chain uses TRBV18 with TRBJ2-3; TCRdb names TRBD2, which stays unverified in the absence of DNA. The CDR3 length is 16 residues. Germline assignment: CDR1 KGHSH and CDR2 LQKENI. CDR3 sequence reads: CASSPPVLAASDTQYF. The full variable domain, in which reference TRBV18 and TRBJ2-3 provide the parts outside the CDR3, is NAGVMQNPRHLVRRRGQEARLRCSPMKGHSHVYWYRQLPEEGLKFMVYLQKENIIDESGMPKERFSAEFPKEGPSILRIQQVVRGDSAAYFCASSPPVLAASDTQYFGPGTRLTVL.